Below are 29 T cell receptor beta chains sequenced from a single sample in a study of blood T cell repertoires in COVID-19. TCRdb's table, derived via immunoSEQ multiplex PCR, lists solely in-frame clones and lacks some. The repertoire holds about 82,000 clones, with roughly 82% as singletons. What was sequenced was peripheral blood. The receptors shown here come from a man aged 45 to 65 with active or convalescent COVID-19.

The chain is built from TRBV7-2 and TRBJ2-1; the match to TRBD2 covers 9 bases. Germline V gives CDR1 SGHTA, CDR2 FQGNSA. The CDR3 totals 16 residues. V lost 5 bases to trimming and J lost 3 bases; unmatched junction nucleotides: 8. The CDR3 protein is CASSPAGTSSYNEQFF. DNA of the CDR3: TGTGCCAGCAGCCCGGCCGGGACTAGCAGCTACAATGAGCAGTTCTTC.

The chain joins TRBV4-1 to TRBJ1-1, with 11 bases aligning to TRBD1. The J segment lost 5 bases and the V segment lost 4 bases, leaving 6 bases of the junction unmatched. The V gene's germline CDR1 is MGHRA and CDR2 YSYEKL. The CDR3 runs 15 residues. The CDR3 bases are TGCGCCAGCAGCCCGGACAGGGGGCGCCTTACTGAAGCTTTCTTT. Translating gives CASSPDRGRLTEAFF.

The V gene is TRBV28, the J gene TRBJ2-5, with no clear D. The CDR3 totals 13 residues. V lost 5 bases and J 0 bases, leaving 7 bases between the germline ends. Germline loops: CDR1 MDHEN, CDR2 SYDVKM. The DNA of the CDR3 is TGTGCCAGCAGTGTCTACCACCAAGAGACCCAGTACTTC. Translated, it gives CASSVYHQETQYF. Filled out from reference TRBV28 and TRBJ2-5, the complete variable domain reads DVKVTQSSRYLVKRTGEKVFLECVQDMDHENMFWYRQDPGLGLRLIYFSYDVKMKEKGDIPEGYSVSREKKERFSLILESASTNQTSMYLCASSVYHQETQYFGPGTRLLVL.

V gene TRBV24-1 combines with J gene TRBJ1-2, with D possibly matching TRBD1 (5 bases). CDR3 length: 15 residues. Germline V gene data show CDR1 as KGHDR and CDR2 as SFDVKD. V was clipped by 1 base and J by 4 bases, with 12 bases between them. CDR3 in DNA: TGTGCCACCAGTGATTTCTCAGGGTCGATCTATGGCTACACCTTC. Its protein is CATSDFSGSIYGYTF.

The chain couples TRBV2 to TRBJ1-2, with D hard to call. CDR3 size: 12 residues. V shed 7 bases and J shed 8 bases, with 14 bases lying between them. Looked up from germline, CDR1 is SNHLY and CDR2 is FYNNEI. CDR3 DNA: TGTGCCAGCACCCGGGAAATGGGGGGCTACACCTTC. Translating it yields CASTREMGGYTF. Combining the CDR3 with reference TRBV2 and TRBJ1-2 gives the whole variable domain EPEVTQTPSHQVTQMGQEVILRCVPISNHLYFYWYRQILGQKVEFLVSFYNNEISEKSEIFDDQFSVERPDGSNFTLKIRSTKLEDSAMYFCASTREMGGYTFGSGTRLTVV.

The chain has TRBV6-5 and TRBJ1-5; no firm D call. V lost 3 bases and J 5 bases, leaving 11 bases between the germline ends. The germline CDR1 and CDR2 sequences are MNHEY and SVGAGI. This CDR3 contains 14 residues. The DNA for the CDR3 is TGTGCCAGCAGTTATGGGCAGTGGGATCAGCCCCAGCATTTT. Amino acids: CASSYGQWDQPQHF.

J is TRBJ1-5 and V is TRBV6-5; D remains unclear. The V end was cut by 6 bases, the J end by 5 bases, with 17 bases between. CDR1 and CDR2 (germline): MNHEY, SVGAGI. The CDR3 has 15 residues. The CDR3 nucleotides read TGTGCCAGCAGCTCCGGGGAGGGTGGTGATCAGCCCCAGCATTTT. It is translated as CASSSGEGGDQPQHF.

This chain connects TRBV3-1 (or the pseudogene TRBV3-2) to TRBJ1-2; 7 positions agree with TRBD1. Per germline, CDR1 LGHDT and CDR2 YNNKEL (reference sequence). The CDR3 is 15 residues long. V lost 0 bases and J lost 6; bases outside the gene matches: 7. In DNA, the CDR3 is TGTGCCAGCAGCCAAGATTTGGGGACAGCTGATGGCTACACCTTC. Its protein is CASSQDLGTADGYTF.

This chain connects TRBV28 to TRBJ2-5, with no clear D. The V end was cut by 4 bases, the J end by 1 base, with 13 bases between. The CDR3 runs to 15 residues. CDR1 is MDHEN and CDR2 is SYDVKM in the germline V gene. CDR3 amino acids: CASSSPSAVQETQYF. CDR3 sequence (DNA): TGTGCCAGCAGTTCACCCTCTGCGGTCCAAGAGACCCAGTACTTC.

The J gene is TRBJ1-6, the V gene TRBV10-3; TRBD1 aligns across 8 bases. The CDR3 loop spans 15 amino acids. Germline V gives CDR1 ENHRY, CDR2 SYGVKD. Trimming took 3 bases from V and 8 from J; bases not matched to a gene: 6. CDR3 region: CAISDGQGYDSPLHF. The CDR3 coding sequence is TGTGCCATCAGTGATGGACAGGGATACGATTCACCCCTCCACTTT.

A single count supports this clone. The chain recombines TRBV30 with TRBJ1-3; 10 positions agree with TRBD1. From germline, CDR1 is GTSNPN and CDR2 SVGIG (reference sequence). The CDR3 sequence is 14 residues long. V shed 2 bases and J 7 bases; nucleotides not matched to a gene: 5. For the CDR3, the DNA is TGTGCCTGGAGTAGCGGACAGGGGGGGAACACCATATATTTT. This sequence encodes CAWSSGQGGNTIYF.

The chain joins TRBV10-1 to TRBJ1-6, with D perhaps TRBD1 (5 bases). The CDR3 has 13 amino acids. V was shortened by 0 bases and J by 11 bases, with 8 bases between the two germline ends. Germline CDR1 reads WNHNN; CDR2 reads SYGVQD (reference sequence). This CDR3 reads CASSESGVAPLHF. CDR3 in DNA: TGCGCCAGCAGTGAGTCAGGGGTGGCACCCCTCCACTTT.

This clone was found once. The CDR3 loop reads CASSFGGFYGYTF. As DNA, the CDR3 is TGTGCCAGCAGTTTCGGGGGATTCTATGGCTACACCTTC. The rearrangement links TRBV28 to TRBJ1-2; a weak D match, TRBD1 (5 bases). Germline-derived CDR1 and CDR2 are MDHEN and SYDVKM. Trimming shortened V by 3 bases and J by 4 bases, and 9 bases separated the two germline ends. This CDR3 region has 13 residues.

The chain carries TRBV10-2 and TRBJ2-1, with unresolved D. Germline lookup yields CDR1 WSHSY and CDR2 SAAADI. The CDR3 has 15 amino acids. Trimming took 4 bases from V and 0 from J, leaving 10 bases between them. In DNA form, the CDR3 reads TGCGCCAGCAGTGGGGCCTCGAGCTCCTACAATGAGCAGTTCTTC. It encodes CASSGASSSYNEQFF.

A single count supports this clone. For the CDR3, the DNA is TGTGCCAGCAGCTTAGAATTGGGCTTCGGGGATTTTAGCTATGGCTACACCTTC. Protein: CASSLELGFGDFSYGYTF. J is TRBJ1-2 and V is TRBV11-2; D unclear. The CDR3 sequence is 18 residues long. V shed 0 bases and J shed 4 bases, with 21 bases lying between them. Germline V lookup: CDR1 SGHAT, CDR2 FQNNGV.

The chain recombines TRBV5-8 with TRBJ2-3; possible D gene TRBD2, 6 bases. The germline V gene encodes CDR1 SGHTS and CDR2 YDEGEE. The CDR3 has 15 residues. Trimming pared 2 bases from V and 1 base from J, leaving 11 bases between. The chain's CDR3 is CASSLGGLGTDTQYF. The CDR3, as DNA: TGTGCCAGCAGCTTAGGAGGGTTGGGCACAGATACGCAGTATTTT.

The chain employs TRBV2 and TRBJ1-5, with a tentative D call TRBD1 (6 bases). CDR1 is SNHLY, CDR2 FYNNEI, per germline. This CDR3 has 15 amino acids. The germline V and J ends were trimmed by 5 bases and 3 bases, with 14 bases remaining between them. CDR3 amino acids: CASSFLGQNNQPQHF. Here the CDR3 DNA reads TGTGCCAGCAGTTTCCTTGGACAGAACAATCAGCCCCAGCATTTT.

This chain connects TRBV28 to TRBJ2-5; D is undetermined. Between the trimmed V and J ends, which lost 1 base and 4 bases, there was a span of 13 bases. This CDR3 has 15 amino acids. CDR1 and CDR2 (germline): MDHEN, SYDVKM. The CDR3 DNA is TGTGCCAGCAGTTTATCCGGGTCTAATCGAGAGACCCAGTACTTC. Protein product: CASSLSGSNRETQYF.

The chain joins TRBV6-5 to TRBJ2-7, with D uncertain. V dropped 0 bases and J dropped 2 bases, with 8 bases sitting between them. This CDR3 region has 14 residues. The germline V gene has CDR1 MNHEY and CDR2 SVGAGI. The chain's CDR3 is CASSYSANTYEQYF. CDR3 nucleotide sequence: TGTGCCAGCAGTTACTCCGCTAATACCTACGAGCAGTACTTC.

V gene TRBV24-1 combines with J gene TRBJ1-1; 7 nucleotides align to TRBD1. Germline CDR1 KGHDR, CDR2 SFDVKD. Trimming took 8 bases from V and 4 from J; bases not matched to a gene: 6. The CDR3 is 13 residues long. The CDR3 loop is CATKEGALTEAFF. CDR3 nucleotide sequence: TGTGCCACCAAGGAGGGGGCCCTCACTGAAGCTTTCTTT.

The chain employs TRBV5-6 and TRBJ2-3; possible D gene TRBD1, 6 bases. The V gene's germline CDR1 is SGHDT and CDR2 YYEEEE. V shed 4 bases and J shed 2 bases, with 14 bases lying between them. The CDR3 totals 15 residues. The CDR3 sequence is CASSPTGIYTDTQYF. DNA of the CDR3: TGTGCCAGCAGCCCAACAGGGATTTACACAGATACGCAGTATTTT.

This clone has a handful of counts. The rearrangement uses TRBV10-3 and TRBJ2-1, with TRBD2 identical over 10 bases. This CDR3 contains 17 residues. Germline values: CDR1 ENHRY, CDR2 SYGVKD. The V and J ends lost 0 bases and 7 bases, in that order; junction bases with no gene match: 9. CDR3 sequence: CAISESEAGGPWNEQFF. The DNA for the CDR3 is TGTGCCATCAGTGAGTCGGAAGCGGGGGGGCCTTGGAATGAGCAGTTCTTC.

V gene TRBV14 combines with J gene TRBJ2-2, with unresolved D. CDR3 length: 11 residues. Germline-derived CDR1 and CDR2 are SGHDN and FVKESK. Between the trimmed V and J ends, which lost 4 bases and 9 bases, there was a span of 6 bases. The CDR3 is CASSLGRELFF. In nucleotides, the CDR3 is TGTGCCAGCAGCCTCGGTAGGGAGCTGTTTTTT.

This chain connects TRBV18 to TRBJ1-2, with 7 bases that match TRBD1. This CDR3 has 14 residues. J lost 3 bases, V lost 6 bases, and 7 bases had no gene match. Per the germline V gene, CDR1 is KGHSH and CDR2 is LQKENI. The CDR3 loop reads CASSRDSGDYGYTF. CDR3 DNA: TGTGCCAGCTCCCGGGACAGTGGGGACTATGGCTACACCTTC.

The chain recombines TRBV10-2 with TRBJ1-5; D remains ambiguous. CDR3 length: 12 residues. V gave up 5 bases and J gave up 4 bases, with 6 bases separating them. The germline gives CDR1 WSHSY, CDR2 SAAADI. The CDR3 DNA follows: TGCGCCAGCAGTACGGGGAATCAGCCCCAGCATTTT. Amino acid sequence: CASSTGNQPQHF.

The chain links TRBV20-1 to TRBJ2-1; 10 nucleotides agree with TRBD2. In germline, CDR1 is DFQATT, CDR2 SNEGSKA (reference sequence). The CDR3 runs to 14 residues. The trim removed 3 bases at V and 6 bases at J, leaving 5 bases unmatched. The CDR3: CSASGLAGVNEQFF. CDR3 DNA sequence: TGCAGTGCTAGTGGGCTAGCGGGGGTCAATGAGCAGTTCTTC.

The chain employs TRBV6-5 and TRBJ1-1; tentatively, D is TRBD1 (5 bases). V was clipped by 2 bases and J by 7 bases, with 17 bases between them. Germline-derived CDR1 and CDR2 are MNHEY and SVGAGI. The CDR3 extends over 15 amino acids. CDR3 nucleotides: TGTGCCAGCAGTTACGACCGGACACTTCAACATGAAGCTTTCTTT. Translation: CASSYDRTLQHEAFF.

This chain uses TRBV3-1 (or the pseudogene TRBV3-2) with TRBJ1-3; a weak D match, TRBD1 (5 bases). The CDR3 totals 16 residues. Trimming took off 0 bases at V and 3 bases at J, with 12 bases between the two ends. The germline CDR1 and CDR2 sequences are LGHDT and YNNKEL (reference sequence). CDR3 DNA sequence: TGTGCCAGCAGCCAAGAATGGCAGGGTAGTGGAAACACCATATATTTT. It codes for CASSQEWQGSGNTIYF.

This chain uses TRBV27 with TRBJ2-7, with 7 bases matching TRBD1. After removal of 2 bases from V and 12 bases from J, the junction contained 7 bases not matched to a gene. CDR1 and CDR2 from the germline V gene are MNHEY and SMNVEV (reference sequence). This CDR3 region has 12 residues. DNA for the CDR3: TGTGCCAGCAGTTTAGGTCCATGGGACAGGTACTTC. It encodes CASSLGPWDRYF.